This T cell receptor (beta chain) was identified during a study of T-cell reconstitution after alpha-beta-depleted transplantation in children. This clonotype was seen at least ten times. Germline CDR1 and CDR2: MNHEY and SVGAGI. This CDR3 has 16 residues. The trim removed 4 bases at V and 6 bases at J, leaving 11 bases unmatched. A TCRbeta library incorporating unique molecular identifiers was prepared. TCRdb re-called the PCR reads with MiXCR, one entry per CDR3 protein. The table has roughly 170,000 distinct CDR3 sequences, 6% to 7% seen once. Source: PBMCs from the stem cell graft donor, taken from the stem cell graft. This receptor was identified in a human donor who donated a stem cell graft to a child with Wiskott-Aldrich syndrome. The V call is TRBV6-5, the J call TRBJ2-1; 8 positions match TRBD2. The CDR3 region is CASSFTPGLGLNEQFF. CDR3 nucleotides: TGTGCCAGCAGTTTCACACCGGGACTAGGTCTCAATGAGCAGTTCTTC.